Below, 3 T cell receptor beta chains from the same sample are listed, as sequenced in a study of T cell clonality in common variable immunodeficiency. Generated by immunoSEQ multiplex PCR, the TCRdb table keeps only in-frame clones and is missing some. This sample carries tens of thousands of clones, none of them present only once. Sequenced material: peripheral blood mononuclear cells. All receptors come from a person aged 18 to 75 in good health.

This clone was picked up many times. The read halts 3 residues ahead of the CDR3 end, with the missing end drawn from the germline J gene. The chain has TRBV20-1 and TRBJ2-7; 7 bases match TRBD1. Germline V gene lookup returns CDR1 DFQATT and CDR2 SNEGSKA (reference sequence). This CDR3 spans 13 amino acids. Losses at the gene ends were 1 base for V and 2 bases for J; bases not matched to a gene: 2. The CDR3 loop is CSARVTGTYEQYF. Partial CDR3 DNA: TGCAGTGCTAGAGTGACAGGGACCTACGAG.

This clone appeared many times. From the germline J gene comes the end of the CDR3, since the read stops 3 residues before it. V usage is TRBV19 and J usage is TRBJ2-7, with 7 nucleotides matching TRBD1. The CDR3 extends over 15 amino acids. J was trimmed by 2 bases and V by 1 base; bases with no gene match: 5. Germline lookup yields CDR1 LNHDA and CDR2 SQIVND (reference sequence). The covered CDR3 bases are TGTGCCAGTAGTATAGGAGGGGGCAGTACCTACGAG. Its translation is CASSIGGGSTYE. The full CDR3 protein is CASSIGGGSTYEQYF.

This clone was recorded a few times. The CDR3 end lies 3 residues beyond the end of the read and is filled in from the germline J gene. The V call is TRBV5-4, the J call TRBJ2-7; TRBD2 agrees at 11 bases. V shed 2 bases and J 2 bases; nucleotides not matched to a gene: 3. This CDR3 has 15 amino acids. The V gene's germline CDR1 is SGHNT and CDR2 YYREEE (reference sequence). The CDR3 sequence is CASSFLAGGTYEQYF. The sequenced CDR3 bases are TGTGCCAGCAGCTTCCTAGCGGGAGGCACCTACGAG.